This record covers a single T cell receptor (beta chain). The CDR3 loop spans 13 amino acids. V was cut by 0 bases and J by 9 bases, with 6 bases left in between. Germline V gene lookup returns CDR1 MNHNS and CDR2 SASEGT. Original processing methods: Reference gene primers were amplified, and this amplification served to estimate nucleated cell counts. Generated by immunoSEQ multiplex PCR, the TCRdb table keeps only in-frame clones and is missing some. V and J calls and clone size are those listed in that table; D and trimming were worked out from the DNA. Of some 46,000 clones in the sample, around 87% were seen once. The data originate from a study of blood T cell repertoires in COVID-19. On the study more broadly: Whether acute or convalescent, the COVID-19 samples came from the United States, Italy and Spain. PBMCs, B-cell-depleted T cells, or T cells provided the cDNA or gDNA that made up the material.

Sequenced input: peripheral blood. This clonotype was obtained from a human donor in a cohort sampled during active COVID-19. This chain connects TRBV6-1 to TRBJ1-6; D uncertain. In DNA, the CDR3 is TGTGCCAGCAGTGAAGCCTCCAGTTCACCCCTCCACTTT. It specifies CASSEASSSPLHF.